Listed here are 9 T cell receptor beta chains from one sample, sequenced in a study of radiotherapy plus CTLA-4 blockade in lung cancer. Generated by immunoSEQ multiplex PCR, the TCRdb table keeps only in-frame clones and is missing some. The table shows about 120,000 clones, with 75% to 90% occurring only once. The specimen comprised peripheral blood, sampled from a patient treated with radiotherapy plus ipilimumab. The origin of the receptors is a human donor with non-small cell lung cancer that progressed on radiotherapy plus ipilimumab.

This chain joins TRBV6-6 and TRBJ1-3; D unclear. This CDR3 region has 14 residues. Per the germline V gene, CDR1 is MNHNY and CDR2 is SVGAGI (reference sequence). Trimming removed 5 bases at V and 2 bases at J, with 10 bases between. Here the CDR3 DNA reads TGTGCCAGCAGTCGTGGAGATACTGGAAACACCATATATTTT. This encodes CASSRGDTGNTIYF.

The V call is TRBV5-1, the J call TRBJ1-2, with 9 bases matching TRBD1. CDR1 and CDR2 from the germline V gene are SGHRS and YFSETQ. With V trimmed by 5 bases and J by 4 bases, 9 bases remained unmatched. The CDR3 covers 15 residues. The CDR3 reads CASSPRTGASYGYTF. The CDR3 DNA follows: TGCGCCAGCAGTCCGAGGACAGGGGCAAGCTATGGCTACACCTTC.

The V gene is TRBV4-1, the J gene TRBJ2-1; TRBD2 agrees at 10 bases. J lost 6 bases, V lost 3 bases, and 5 bases had no gene match. Germline values: CDR1 MGHRA, CDR2 YSYEKL. This CDR3 is built from 15 residues. CDR3 coding DNA: TGCGCCAGCAGCCATGGGCTAGCGGGAGCCAATGAGCAGTTCTTC. This gives the protein CASSHGLAGANEQFF.

A single count supports this clone. V and J are TRBV11-2 and TRBJ2-7; D is uncertain. The CDR3 totals 13 residues. Per germline, CDR1 SGHAT and CDR2 FQNNGV. Trimming cost V 2 bases and J 5 bases, with 10 bases left between them. In DNA, the CDR3 is TGTGCCAGCAGCTTAATTTGGGAAAACGAGCAGTACTTC. Translation: CASSLIWENEQYF.

The chain links TRBV18 to TRBJ2-1, with TRBD2 matching over 13 bases. The trim removed 3 bases at V and 8 bases at J, leaving 13 bases unmatched. The CDR3 contains 18 residues. CDR1 is KGHSH, CDR2 LQKENI, per germline. The CDR3 loop is CASSPRTSGSPPWDEQFF. The CDR3 nucleotides read TGTGCCAGCTCACCTAGGACTAGCGGGAGCCCGCCTTGGGATGAGCAGTTCTTC.

The chain uses TRBV5-1 and TRBJ1-1; no clear D. The ends were cut back, 3 bases at V and 1 base at J, with 13 bases in the middle. The CDR3 covers 15 residues. In germline, CDR1 is SGHRS, CDR2 YFSETQ. This CDR3 is CASSSDTAWNTEAFF. The CDR3 region has the DNA TGCGCCAGCAGCTCCGACACTGCTTGGAACACTGAAGCTTTCTTT.

V and J are TRBV7-2 and TRBJ1-5, with a weak D call TRBD1 (5 bases). Per the germline V gene, CDR1 is SGHTA and CDR2 is FQGNSA. V was clipped by 4 bases and J by 8 bases, with 12 bases between them. This CDR3 contains 13 residues. CDR3 loop: CASSSQRGEPQHF. The CDR3 DNA is TGTGCCAGCAGCTCGCAGCGAGGGGAGCCCCAGCATTTT.

This sequence joins TRBV5-6 and TRBJ1-1, with no clear D. V was trimmed by 4 bases and J by 6 bases, leaving 19 bases between them. There are 15 residues in the CDR3. Germline lookup yields CDR1 SGHDT and CDR2 YYEEEE. The CDR3 sequence is CASSPLGREVAEAFF. In DNA, the CDR3 is TGTGCCAGCAGCCCCCTCGGACGGGAAGTGGCTGAAGCTTTCTTT.

V and J are TRBV7-8 and TRBJ1-1; possible D gene TRBD1, 5 bases. Germline CDR1 is SGHVS and CDR2 is FQNEAQ. The V end was cut by 2 bases, the J end by 4 bases, with 8 bases between. The CDR3 has 13 residues. The DNA for the CDR3 is TGTGCCAGCAGCTTACGCGGGGGCACTGAAGCTTTCTTT. It translates to CASSLRGGTEAFF. Together with reference TRBV7-8 and TRBJ1-1, the CDR3 gives the full variable domain: GAGVSQSPRYKVAKRGQDVALRCDPISGHVSLFWYQQALGQGPEFLTYFQNEAQLDKSGLPSDRFFAERPEGSVSTLKIQRTQQEDSAVYLCASSLRGGTEAFFGQGTRLTVV.